This T cell receptor beta chain was identified during a study of blood T cell repertoires in COVID-19 (dated by TCRdb to 2020 to 2021). In terms of the full investigation: Samples covering the acute and convalescent phases of COVID-19 were provided by collaborators in the United States, Italy and Spain. A de-identified subject ID, COVID-19 status, age in years and sex were almost always included in the sample metadata. The material from the prospective study consisted of cDNA or gDNA derived from T cells, B-cell-depleted T cells, or PBMCs. Samples came from the ongoing ImmuneRACE study (first 160 participants) plus 1,254 subjects from 6 global collaborators. The repertoires were made available in a free public database intended to serve as a resource for research on the immune response to SARS-CoV-2. Where HLA class I and class II types were available, the types were taken from metadata supplied by the sample provider, not from assay-based typing. Subjects who had been exposed to COVID-19, were actively infected with it, or had recovered from it provided the deeply sampled blood TCRbeta repertoires that made up the dataset. Findings and caveats that apply to the study as a whole: The amount of clinical and demographic metadata varied by source and participant and was provided uncurated.

One collaborating source in Seattle enrolled patients while the patients were actively infected and followed the patients over time throughout the course of disease. Collaborating institutions collected whole blood in K2EDTA tubes following their own protocols. For TCRbeta analysis, collaborator samples were shipped as frozen whole blood, as isolated PBMCs, or as DNA extracted from either sample type. Worth noting for this clone: There is no known antigen for this receptor. Base qualities were left out, and no much larger clone turns up one base away.

TCRbeta CDR3 regions were amplified from genomic DNA using the immunoSEQ Assay, a bias-controlled multiplex PCR. The original pipeline was this. The number of nucleated cells in each sample was estimated from the amplification of reference gene primers within the assay. To quantify the absolute abundance of each unique TCRbeta CDR3 rearrangement, sequence reads were collapsed and filtered. Productive Simpson clonality was computed per sample as the square root of Simpson's diversity index over productive rearrangements. The immuneACCESS repertoire file appears here via TCRdb, limited to in-frame rearrangements. These files lack a portion of the clones; in checked studies, under half of the deficit traces to unresolved V genes, and the cause of the others is not known. The DNA was the basis for D and trimming; V, J and clone size are from that table. For this sample the table gives 130,000 or so clones, of which around 84% were detected only once. The ten most abundant clones make up almost 9% of the sample.

The source of this sequence is a man aged 25-45 years with COVID-19, enrolled during active disease. Sequenced: peripheral blood.

The nucleotide sequence reads as follows: TGTGCCAGCAGCTTGGTGGGGCGGAATTCACCCCTCCACTTT. It encodes CASSLVGRNSPLHF. The receptor chain draws on TRBV13 and TRBJ1-6; a tentative D match to TRBD1 spans 5 bases. The V end loses 3 bases and the J end loses 7 bases, and a stretch of 10 bases separates them. The CDR3, cysteine through phenylalanine, is 14 amino acids long. The read is trimmed to its CDR3 DNA, 42 bases read in frame from base 1. CDR1 and CDR2 are read off the germline V gene (reference sequence) as PRHDT and FYEKMQ.